This T cell receptor (beta chain) was obtained from a study of STAT5B mutations in CD4+ large granular lymphocyte leukemia. Findings and caveats of the study: CD4-sorted patient repertoires seemed more clonal than healthy CD4+ repertoires. Top patient clones used TRBV06 genes more often: 8/27 versus 2/35 in controls.

In the authors' workflow: A productive frequency of 2.59 x 10-5 was the lowest detectable. The repertoire was sequenced with immunoSEQ multiplex PCR; TCRdb's copy has only in-frame clones and lacks some. Clone size and the V and J calls come from that table; the DNA yielded D and trimming. This table holds about 35,000 clones, about 70% found once. The CDR3 covers 15 residues. Trimming at V came to 6 bases and at J to 0 bases, leaving 7 bases not matched to a gene. Looked up from germline, CDR1 is SNHLY and CDR2 is FYNNEI. A note on this clone: Antigen: not known.

V is TRBV2 and J is TRBJ1-2, with 7 bases lining up with TRBD1. Input material: CD4+ T cells from blood buffy coats. This sequence was found in a human donor in good health. CDR3 sequence: CASRLSGGTNYGYTF. The CDR3 DNA reads TGTGCCAGCAGACTCTCAGGGGGGACTAACTATGGCTACACCTTC.